This is a list of T cell receptor beta chains from one sample in a study of cytomegalovirus exposure and HLA in healthy donors. TCRdb's table, derived via immunoSEQ multiplex PCR, lists solely in-frame clones and lacks some. The data show 150,000 to 200,000 clones, with about nine tenths seen just once and approximately 7% held by the top ten. Sample: PBMCs. The receptors shown here come from a man under 40 in good health and CMV-seropositive. Each CDR3 is given with its conserved first and last residue. The D gene is left open where the match is weak. Only part of the rows carry a size: once, few, many, or a class if the clone is expanded.

j_call clone_size d_call v_call cdr3_nt cdr3_aa
TRBJ1-1 - TRBD1 TRBV6-5 TGTGCCAGCAGTTTTCGGACAGGGTTGGAAGCTTTCTTT CASSFRTGLEAFF
TRBJ2-7 - TRBD2 TRBV7-3 TGTGCCAGCAGCTCCCTAGCGGGGGTCTACGAGCAGTACTTC CASSSLAGVYEQYF
TRBJ1-2 - - TRBV9 TGTGCCAGCACACGGGAGGGGAATTGGGATGGCTACACCTTC CASTREGNWDGYTF
TRBJ2-7 - - TRBV5-1 TGCGCCAGCAGCTCGACCTCCCATCGGAACGAGCAGTACTTC CASSSTSHRNEQYF
TRBJ1-3 many - TRBV6-5 TGTGCCAGCAGTTACTCGGGCAGGGCTGGAAACACCATATATTTT CASSYSGRAGNTIYF
TRBJ1-1 - TRBD1 TRBV6-5 TGTGCCAGCAGTTTCGGACAGGGGAACACTGAAGCTTTCTTT CASSFGQGNTEAFF
TRBJ2-7 - - TRBV27 TGTGCCAGCAGTCTTAGCGGCACCTCCTACGAGCAGTACTTC CASSLSGTSYEQYF
TRBJ2-7 - - TRBV18 TGTGCCAGCTCTCCCCAGGGTGAAGGAAGGTACGAGCAGTACTTC CASSPQGEGRYEQYF
TRBJ1-1 - - TRBV7-2 TGTGCCAGCAGCTCCGACTTTGGGGCAGCTGAAGCTTTCTTT CASSSDFGAAEAFF
TRBJ2-5 - - TRBV19 TGTGCCAGTAGTACTCCGGGGAGTTTGGAGACCCAGTACTTC CASSTPGSLETQYF
TRBJ2-3 - - TRBV5-6 TGTGCCAGCAGCTTGCTCCGCCTAAGCACAGATACGCAGTATTTT CASSLLRLSTDTQYF
TRBJ2-7 once - TRBV6-5 TGTGCCAGCACCCCATCACTCCGGCTGCCCCACGAGCAGTACTTC CASTPSLRLPHEQYF
TRBJ2-7 - - TRBV30 TGTGCCTGGAGTGTAGATGGCCTGACCTACGAGCAGTACTTC CAWSVDGLTYEQYF
TRBJ2-5 - - TRBV5-1 TGCGCCAGCAGTCGGAGGGTACGGGAGACCCAGTACTTC CASSRRVRETQYF
TRBJ1-3 - - TRBV2 TGTGCCAGCAGTGCTTCGGGCAGGGCTGGAAACACCATATATTTT CASSASGRAGNTIYF
TRBJ1-1 many - TRBV7-9 TGTGCCAGCAGCTCTAATATTATGAACACTGAAGCTTTCTTT CASSSNIMNTEAFF
TRBJ2-7 - TRBD2 TRBV27 TGTGCCAGCAGTTACGGACTAGCGGGAGGTAACGAGCAGTACTTC CASSYGLAGGNEQYF
TRBJ2-1 - - TRBV5-6 TGTGCCAGCAGCTTCCGGGTGACCTCCTACAATGAGCAGTTCTTC CASSFRVTSYNEQFF
TRBJ2-7 - - TRBV6-1 TGTGCCAGCAAAGGGCGGTTCGACGAGCAGTACTTC CASKGRFDEQYF
TRBJ2-7 few TRBD2 TRBV19 TGTGCCAGTAGTCCCCTGACTAGCGGGGGACCTTACGAGCAGTACTTC CASSPLTSGGPYEQYF
TRBJ1-5 - - TRBV11-2 TGTGCCAGCAGCTTAGATATGGGTCAGCCCCAGCATTTT CASSLDMGQPQHF
TRBJ2-7 once - TRBV7-2 TGTGCCAGCAGCCTGACAGGTGTAGTCTCCTACGAGCAGTACTTC CASSLTGVVSYEQYF
TRBJ1-6 few - TRBV7-3 TGTGCCAGCAGCTTAACGGCCTCTAATTCACCCCTCCACTTT CASSLTASNSPLHF
TRBJ2-7 - - TRBV20-1 TGCAGTGCTAGTGGCGCCGGAGCGCAGTACTTC CSASGAGAQYF
TRBJ2-7 - - TRBV10-3 TGTGCCATCAGTGACGACGGGGGTGATTTATACGAGCAGTACTTC CAISDDGGDLYEQYF
TRBJ1-2 - - TRBV7-6 TGTGCCAGCAGCCGGGACGGGCATGGCTACACCTTC CASSRDGHGYTF
TRBJ2-3 - - TRBV2 TGTGCCAGCAGTGAACGTGGTTTCGGGACAGATACGCAGTATTTT CASSERGFGTDTQYF
TRBJ2-7 - - TRBV5-6 TGTGCCAGCAGCTTGGCGCGCGGATCCATGTCCTACGAGCAGTACTTC CASSLARGSMSYEQYF
TRBJ2-3 - TRBD2 TRBV27 TGTGCCAGCAGAGTTACAGGGAGAGCGGGGGTTAGCACAGATACGCAGTATTTT CASRVTGRAGVSTDTQYF
TRBJ2-7 - TRBD1 TRBV5-1 TGCGCCAGCAGCTTGGCCGCAGGGACAGCCTACGAGCAGTACTTC CASSLAAGTAYEQYF
TRBJ1-2 - TRBD1 TRBV11-3 TGTGCCAGCAGCTTAGATTGGGGACAGGCTAACTATGGCTACACCTTC CASSLDWGQANYGYTF
TRBJ2-6 - TRBD1 TRBV27 TGTGCCAGCAGTTCGACAGGGGTGAGCTCTGGGGCCAACGTCCTGACTTTC CASSSTGVSSGANVLTF
TRBJ2-2 - TRBD1 TRBV9 TGTGCCAGCAGCGTCGGCGGGACAGGTAACACCGGGGAGCTGTTTTTT CASSVGGTGNTGELFF
TRBJ2-3 - TRBD2 TRBV29-1 TGCAGCGTTCCCAGGCGGGAGTTCTCTAGCACAGATACGCAGTATTTT CSVPRREFSSTDTQYF
TRBJ2-3 - TRBD2 TRBV5-1 TGCGCCAGCAGCTTGGGCTCCCACCCCCGGGGAGGGACAGATACGCAGTATTTT CASSLGSHPRGGTDTQYF
TRBJ2-7 - - TRBV4-1 TGCGCCAGCAGCCAAGATCGGGGGTCTTCCTACGAGCAGTACTTC CASSQDRGSSYEQYF
TRBJ2-3 - - TRBV9 TGTGCCAGCAGCGTAGAAGGACTTGGTACGCAGTATTTT CASSVEGLGTQYF
TRBJ2-7 - - TRBV18 TGTGCCAGCTCACCACGTGTGGGTCAGACCTACGAGCAGTACTTC CASSPRVGQTYEQYF
TRBJ2-7 - - TRBV7-9 TGTGCCAGCAGCCCAGACCAATCCCCAGGCCTATACGAGCAGTACTTC CASSPDQSPGLYEQYF
TRBJ2-3 - TRBD2 TRBV2 TGTGCCAGCAGGGGACCTAGCGGGGTGCAGGGTACGCAGTATTTT CASRGPSGVQGTQYF
TRBJ2-7 - - TRBV2 TGTGCCAGCAGTGAAGCCACTGGTACCTACGAGCAGTACTTC CASSEATGTYEQYF
TRBJ1-2 - - TRBV9 TGTGCCAGCAGCGTAGACAAGCGCTATGGCTACACCTTC CASSVDKRYGYTF
TRBJ2-3 - - TRBV27 TGTGCCAGCAGTTCTTTCACTAAAAACACAGATACGCAGTATTTT CASSSFTKNTDTQYF
TRBJ1-5 - - TRBV7-6 TGTGCCAGCAGCTTATCTGGGAATCAGCCCCAGCATTTT CASSLSGNQPQHF
TRBJ2-7 - - TRBV20-1 TGCAGTGCTAGTTCCTACGAGCAGTACTTC CSASSYEQYF
TRBJ1-2 once - TRBV2 TGTGCCAGCAGTGGGGGGCACACCTATTATGGCTACACCTTC CASSGGHTYYGYTF
TRBJ2-5 - - TRBV11-2 TGTGCCAGCAGCTTATCTACTACGGCGGAGACCCAGTACTTC CASSLSTTAETQYF
TRBJ1-4 - TRBD1 TRBV4-1 TGCGCCAGCAGCCATGGACAGGGCCCTAGGAATGAACTGTTTTTT CASSHGQGPRNELFF
TRBJ2-7 once - TRBV9 TGTGCCAGCAGCGTAGCCGGTGAATTAGCGCGCTCCTACGAGCAGTACTTC CASSVAGELARSYEQYF
TRBJ1-1 few - TRBV6-4 TGTGCCAGCTCGTCAGACATGAACACTGAAGCTTTCTTT CASSSDMNTEAFF
TRBJ2-7 - TRBD1 TRBV29-1 TGCAGCGTTGAATCCGGACAGGGGACCCCGGGGGAGCAGTACTTC CSVESGQGTPGEQYF
TRBJ1-1 few - TRBV4-1 TGCGCCAGCAGCCAAGGAGACGGAAACACTGAAGCTTTCTTT CASSQGDGNTEAFF
TRBJ2-1 - TRBD2 TRBV10-3 TGTGCCATCAGTGAGTCGAACCCCTTGACTAGCGGGGAAAGCAATGAGCAGTTCTTC CAISESNPLTSGESNEQFF
TRBJ2-2 - - TRBV6-6 TGTGCCAGCACCGAGTCGATAGGTATCGGGGAGCTGTTTTTT CASTESIGIGELFF